The 3 T cell receptor beta chains listed next were all sequenced from one sample in a study of Tregs in tolerant kidney transplant recipients. Related graft donors supplied nonmyeloablative bone marrow transplants, and mixed chimerism was transient. Repertoires were generated with immunoSEQ multiplex PCR, while TCRdb's copy carries only in-frame clones and drops some. Among more than 90,000 clones, more than 85% were seen once, and the ten largest hold 1.6%. The sequenced sample was CD4+ T cells from blood (PBMCs), obtained 12 months after the transplant. The origin of the receptors is a human patient who received a combined kidney and bone marrow transplant. Some T cells may be supplied by the graft donor.

The CDR3 nucleotides read TGTGCCAGCTCACCATATGGGGACAGCTATCAGCCCCAGCATTTT. This codes for CASSPYGDSYQPQHF. This chain uses TRBV18 with TRBJ1-5; TRBD1 agrees at 7 bases. The CDR3 spans 15 residues. The germline CDR1 and CDR2 sequences are KGHSH and LQKENI. Germline trimming cut 2 bases from V and 5 bases from J; bases unmatched to any gene: 6.

The rearrangement uses TRBV9 and TRBJ1-1; 7 bases map to TRBD1. J was trimmed by 1 base and V by 1 base; bases with no gene match: 10. The CDR3 sequence is 17 residues long. Looked up from germline, CDR1 is SGDLS and CDR2 is YYNGEE. DNA for the CDR3: TGTGCCAGCAGCGTATCTATAACGGGACAGACGAACACTGAAGCTTTCTTT. Its protein product is CASSVSITGQTNTEAFF.

The V gene is TRBV7-2, the J gene TRBJ1-5; 8 nucleotides align to TRBD1. The CDR3 covers 15 residues. Germline V lookup: CDR1 SGHTA, CDR2 FQGNSA. Germline trimming cut 4 bases from V and 4 bases from J; bases unmatched to any gene: 6. CDR3 bases: TGTGCCAGCAGCTGGGTCAGGGGGCCGAATCAGCCCCAGCATTTT. Its protein is CASSWVRGPNQPQHF. The full variable domain, its missing parts supplied by reference TRBV7-2 and TRBJ1-5, is GAGVSQSPSNKVTEKGKDVELRCDPISGHTALYWYRQSLGQGLEFLIYFQGNSAPDKSGLPSDRFSAERTGGSVSTLTIQRTQQEDSAVYLCASSWVRGPNQPQHFGDGTRLSIL.